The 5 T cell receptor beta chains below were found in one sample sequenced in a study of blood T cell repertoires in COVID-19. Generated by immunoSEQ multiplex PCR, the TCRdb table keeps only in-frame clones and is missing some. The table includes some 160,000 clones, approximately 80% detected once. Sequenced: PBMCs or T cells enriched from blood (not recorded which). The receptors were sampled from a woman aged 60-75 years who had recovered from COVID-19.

The CDR3 bases are TGTGCCAGCAGTTCCCTAGCGGGGGCCCACCAAGAGACCCAGTACTTC. It codes for CASSSLAGAHQETQYF. This chain joins TRBV6-5 and TRBJ2-5; TRBD2 agrees at 10 bases. The length of the CDR3 is 16 residues. After removal of 4 bases from V and 0 bases from J, the junction contained 5 bases not matched to a gene. Looked up from germline, CDR1 is MNHEY and CDR2 is SVGAGI.

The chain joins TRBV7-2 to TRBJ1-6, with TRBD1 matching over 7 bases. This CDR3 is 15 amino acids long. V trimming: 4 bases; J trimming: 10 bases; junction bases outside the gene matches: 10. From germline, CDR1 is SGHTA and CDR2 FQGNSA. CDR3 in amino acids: CASSSTGVIGSPLHF. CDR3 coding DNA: TGTGCCAGCAGCTCCACAGGGGTCATCGGGTCACCCCTCCACTTT.

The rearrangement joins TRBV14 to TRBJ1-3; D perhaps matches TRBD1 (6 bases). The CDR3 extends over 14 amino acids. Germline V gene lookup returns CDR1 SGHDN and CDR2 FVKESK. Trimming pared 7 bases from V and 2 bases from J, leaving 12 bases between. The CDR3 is CASTRTGTGNTIYF. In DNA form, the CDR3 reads TGTGCCAGCACGCGTACAGGGACTGGAAACACCATATATTTT.

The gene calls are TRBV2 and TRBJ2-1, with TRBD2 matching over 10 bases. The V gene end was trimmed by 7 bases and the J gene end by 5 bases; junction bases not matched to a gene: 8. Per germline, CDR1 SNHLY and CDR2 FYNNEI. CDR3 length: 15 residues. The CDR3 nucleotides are TGTGCCAGCAACCTACTAGCGGGGAAGAACAATGAGCAGTTCTTC. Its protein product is CASNLLAGKNNEQFF.

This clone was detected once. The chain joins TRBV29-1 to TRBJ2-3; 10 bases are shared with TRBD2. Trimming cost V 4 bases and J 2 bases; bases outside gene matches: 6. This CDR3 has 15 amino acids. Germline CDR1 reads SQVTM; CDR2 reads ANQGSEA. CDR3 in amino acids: CSVVGSGGPTDTQYF. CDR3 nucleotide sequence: TGCAGCGTTGTAGGTAGCGGGGGGCCCACAGATACGCAGTATTTT.